This T cell receptor (beta chain) comes out of a study of OX40 agonist ivuxolimab in advanced cancers. A note on the overall study: The costimulatory receptor OX40 (CD134) was targeted by ivuxolimab, a fully human IgG2 agonistic monoclonal antibody. Intravenous ivuxolimab was administered to patients every 2 weeks at six dose levels: 0.01, 0.1, 0.3, 1.5, 3 and 10 mg/kg. Of the roughly 54 patients in dose escalation, 19 had hepatocellular carcinoma, approximately 15 had melanoma, 9 had renal cell carcinoma and 9 had head and neck cancer. In the dose-escalation cohort, around 80% of patients were male, and the mean age was 60 years with a range of 23 to 79. Patients were allowed to have had prior anti-PD-1, anti-PD-L1 or anti-CTLA-4 therapy, and about 40% of the dose-escalation patients had been treated with checkpoint inhibitors. Partial responses occurred in three dose-escalation patients: two with cutaneous melanoma and one with hepatocellular carcinoma. The purpose of peripheral TCRbeta sequencing was to test whether ivuxolimab changed TCR sequence diversity and led to clonal T-cell expansion. The monotherapy dose-escalation portion (N of about 52 patients) of the phase I ivuxolimab trial is reported in the paper. The paper as a whole reports these results and caveats: Low levels of normalized T-cell clonal expansion were also seen in some patients who did not respond. Which antigens the clonally expanded peripheral T cells were specific for was not determined. Partial responders in the 0.1-3.0 mg/kg groups had among the lowest normalized peripheral clonal expansion, especially among CD8+ T cells. After ivuxolimab, expanded clones were on average more numerous among CD8+ T cells than among CD4+ T cells. At doses of 0.1 to 3.0 mg/kg, clonal expansion of both CD4+ and CD8+ blood T cells was observed from baseline to week 6.

The CDR3 starts with the cysteine, ends with the phenylalanine, and has 15 residues. Kept here is only the CDR3 DNA, which spans 45 bases and is read in frame from base 1. The junction shows trimming of 5 bases on V and 4 bases on J, and the gene matches do not reach 9 bases of it. For CDR1 and CDR2, the germline V gene (reference sequence) lists MNHEY and SMNVEV. The trial excluded patients who had a history of autoimmune disease or were on systemic immunosuppression. In every dose cohort, peripheral blood was drawn for TCR sequencing at baseline, cycle 4 day 1, and cycle 7 day 1. Samples were obtained from an open-label, multicenter, first-in-human phase I dose-escalation trial of ivuxolimab. Adults with locally advanced or metastatic head and neck squamous cell, hepatocellular, melanoma or renal cell carcinoma were enrolled in the trial. Before TCR sequencing, CD4+ T cells and CD8+ T cells from peripheral blood were sorted into separate populations.

Points on this clone: Which antigen it targets is not known. Per-base quality was not reported, and no clone a single base away is much larger than it.

Genomic DNA was isolated from the sorted cells so that the TCRbeta CDR3 region could be sequenced. The immunoSEQ Assay was used for sequencing of TCRbeta CDR3 regions. TCRdb limited this immuneACCESS table to in-frame rearrangements with V and J called. A share of clones is missing; checked studies link under half to unresolved V genes, and the rest is unexplained. The table for this sample lists approximately 69,000 clones; 94% of them were counted only once. The top ten hold around a sixth of the sample. The chain is assembled from TRBV27 and TRBJ2-5, and TRBD2 aligns with 8 junction nucleotides. The sequences come from CD4+ or CD8+ T cells sorted from blood, collected in a trial of the OX40 agonist ivuxolimab. The clonotype was recovered from an adult with an advanced solid tumor such as melanoma, head and neck, liver or kidney cancer. The nucleotide sequence is given as TGTGCCAGCAGTACCGGGACTAGAAGGGTAGAGACCCAGTACTTC. Protein translation: CASSTGTRRVETQYF.